This paragraph reports one T cell receptor beta chain. The CDR3 is 13 residues long. Germline loops: CDR1 MDHEN, CDR2 SYDVKM. After removal of 4 bases from V and 6 bases from J, the junction contained 5 bases not matched to a gene. The source of the sample is a study of blood T cell repertoires in COVID-19. As for the study in general: Samples of COVID-19 (acute and convalescent) were obtained from the United States, Italy and Spain. From T cells, B-cell-depleted T cells, or PBMCs came the material, which was cDNA or gDNA.

Per the study methods: Estimation of nucleated cell counts was performed using reference gene primer amplification. Assay used: immunoSEQ multiplex PCR; TCRdb lists only in-frame clones, some missing. From that table come the V and J calls and clone size; the DNA was used to work out D and trimming. The data hold over 150,000 clones, with 85% observed a single time. The chain is built from TRBV28 and TRBJ1-2; 7 bases align to TRBD1. The receptor comes from a man between 40 and 49 years old with acute or convalescent COVID-19. Sequencing was performed on peripheral blood. CDR3 bases: TGTGCCAGCAGTTGGAACAGGGGTAATGGCTACACCTTC. The encoded protein is CASSWNRGNGYTF.